Ten or more counts support the clone carrying this TCR beta chain. Its antigen is currently unknown. The entry originates in a study of T cells in Graves' hyperthyroidism and ophthalmopathy. As for the study in general: Peripheral blood collection took place at initial diagnosis, before any treatment.

The study enrolled patients aged 18 to 65 with newly diagnosed hyperthyroidism of under 2 months' duration. Whole-study findings and limits: The model foresaw ophthalmopathy a median approximately 6.1 months prior to onset. Expanded thyroid clonotypes (above 0.001) were mostly also found in blood.

This CDR3 is built from 13 residues. Trimming took 1 base from V and 10 from J, leaving 14 bases between them. From germline, CDR1 is SGHRS and CDR2 YFSETQ. From RNA transcripts, TCR beta CDR3 regions were amplified. An initial round of RT-PCR targeting the TCR CDR3 relied on the HTBI primer set. TCRdb re-called the multiplex PCR reads with MiXCR, one entry per CDR3 protein. The sample carries approximately 380,000 distinct CDR3 sequences, 19% recorded once. The chain couples TRBV5-1 to TRBJ1-1; a possible D gene is TRBD1 (5 bases). The source is a woman between 18 and 29 years old with Graves' hyperthyroidism. The source material was blood. The CDR3 reads CASSLYEGRAAFF. The CDR3 region has the DNA TGCGCCAGCAGCTTGTATGAGGGGAGGGCAGCTTTCTTT.